The 10 T cell receptor beta chains below were found in one sample sequenced in a study of beta chain features in type 1 diabetes (dated by TCRdb to the late 2010s). Libraries were built with the immunoSEQ multiplex PCR assay. The entire isolated RNA was reverse transcribed using the High Capacity cDNA Reverse Transcription Kit, and thus expressed TCRB transcripts were sequenced. TCRdb limited this immuneACCESS table to in-frame rearrangements with V and J called. A share of clones is missing; checked studies link under half to unresolved V genes, and the rest is unexplained. The sample table lists 860,000 or so clones, roughly 15% of them with a count of one. The ten biggest clones cover about 0.02% of the sample. Sequencing was done on a sample of naive CD4+ T cells from blood. In the paper's terms, the cell subset or site label means: true naive CD4+ T cells. The source is a woman younger than 30 in good health.

The chain carries TRBV27 and TRBJ2-2, with 12 bases aligning to TRBD2. J lost 4 bases, V lost 5 bases, and 5 bases had no gene match. The CDR3 covers 16 residues. Germline CDR1 and CDR2: MNHEY and SMNVEV (reference sequence). CDR3 DNA: TGTGCCAGCAGTCGCACTAGCGGGAGGATCACCGGGGAGCTGTTTTTT. Its protein is CASSRTSGRITGELFF.

The gene calls are TRBV9 and TRBJ2-1, with 14 bases matching TRBD2. The trim removed 0 bases at V and 8 bases at J, leaving 10 bases unmatched. There are 18 residues in the CDR3. Germline CDR1 reads SGDLS; CDR2 reads YYNGEE. In nucleotides, the CDR3 is TGTGCCAGCAGCGTAGGGGGACTAGCGGGAGCCAGCACGGATGAGCAGTTCTTC. Its translation: CASSVGGLAGASTDEQFF.

This clone was observed a handful of times. V usage is TRBV7-8 and J usage is TRBJ2-1, with D perhaps matching TRBD2 (5 bases). The CDR3 totals 16 residues. The germline gives CDR1 SGHVS, CDR2 FQNEAQ. With 4 bases removed from V and 4 bases from J, the gap between germline ends came to 17 bases. CDR3 sequence: CASSSDLMRGYNEQFF. DNA of the CDR3: TGTGCCAGCAGCTCGGACCTCATGAGAGGGTACAATGAGCAGTTCTTC.

This chain joins TRBV9 and TRBJ1-2; no reliable D call. The CDR3 extends over 14 amino acids. Germline V gene lookup returns CDR1 SGDLS and CDR2 YYNGEE. V lost 3 bases to trimming and J lost 6 bases, with 15 bases between them. The CDR3 spells CASSAGEGRNGYTF. CDR3 bases: TGTGCCAGCAGCGCAGGTGAAGGTCGGAATGGCTACACCTTC.

This clone was detected only a few times. V is TRBV9 and J is TRBJ2-5; perhaps TRBD1 as D (6 bases). Trimming cost V 0 bases and J 5 bases, with 17 bases left between them. Per germline, CDR1 SGDLS and CDR2 YYNGEE. This CDR3 spans 16 amino acids. The CDR3 bases are TGTGCCAGCAGCGTAGGTTTCCAGGGGAGAAGGGAGACCCAGTACTTC. Translation: CASSVGFQGRRETQYF. The full variable domain, rest sourced from reference TRBV9 and TRBJ2-5, is DSGVTQTPKHLITATGQRVTLRCSPRSGDLSVYWYQQSLDQGLQFLIQYYNGEERAKGNILERFSAQQFPDLHSELNLSSLELGDSALYFCASSVGFQGRRETQYFGPGTRLLVL.

The chain is built from TRBV27 and TRBJ2-2; TRBD1 matches 11 bases. Trimming cost V 3 bases and J 10 bases; bases outside gene matches: 13. The CDR3 is made up of 17 amino acids. Germline CDR1 MNHEY, CDR2 SMNVEV (reference sequence). The CDR3 DNA sequence: TGTGCCAGCAGTTTGCGACCGGGACAGGGGGGGCAGGCGGAGCTGTTTTTT. Translating it yields CASSLRPGQGGQAELFF.

The V gene is TRBV18, the J gene TRBJ2-1; D might be TRBD2 (6 bases). Germline assignment: CDR1 KGHSH and CDR2 LQKENI. This CDR3 contains 15 residues. V lost 4 bases and J lost 3, with 13 bases in between. CDR3 region: CASSQLASDYNEQFF. DNA of the CDR3: TGTGCCAGCTCACAGCTTGCTAGCGACTACAATGAGCAGTTCTTC. The variable domain in full, with the rest retrieved from reference TRBV18 and TRBJ2-1, is NAGVMQNPRHLVRRRGQEARLRCSPMKGHSHVYWYRQLPEEGLKFMVYLQKENIIDESGMPKERFSAEFPKEGPSILRIQQVVRGDSAAYFCASSQLASDYNEQFFGPGTRLTVL.

The chain has TRBV7-6 and TRBJ2-2; D is undetermined. The CDR3 runs to 15 residues. V shed 4 bases and J shed 2 bases, with 11 bases lying between them. Germline CDR1 reads SGHVS; CDR2 reads FNYEAQ. This chain's CDR3 is CASSYRTVNTGELFF. CDR3 coding DNA: TGTGCCAGCAGCTATCGTACCGTCAACACCGGGGAGCTGTTTTTT.

This chain connects TRBV2 to TRBJ1-5; unclear D gene. V was trimmed by 1 base and J by 7 bases, leaving 5 bases between them. CDR1 SNHLY and CDR2 FYNNEI come from the germline V gene. This CDR3 has 12 amino acids. The CDR3 nucleotides read TGTGCCAGCAGTGAAGAGTGGCAGCCCCAGCATTTT. Translating gives CASSEEWQPQHF.

The chain links TRBV28 to TRBJ2-5; D gene ambiguous. V was trimmed by 3 bases and J by 7 bases, leaving 15 bases between them. The CDR3 is 14 amino acids. The germline V gene has CDR1 MDHEN and CDR2 SYDVKM. The CDR3 DNA sequence: TGTGCCAGCAGTTTTTCACTGAGTCGAGGGACCCAGTACTTC. It is translated as CASSFSLSRGTQYF.